A single sample is the source of the 20 T cell receptor beta chains below, sequenced in a study of blood T cell repertoires in COVID-19 (dated by TCRdb to the early 2020s). Receptor amplification or capture employed the immunoSEQ multiplex PCR assay. TCRdb retrieved this table from immuneACCESS and kept in-frame rearrangements only. Not all clones are present; in checked studies, unresolved V genes account for under half, and no reason is known for the remainder. Across this sample there are some 490,000 clones, with approximately 91% seen only once. 8% to 9.5% of the sample comes from the top ten. Material for sequencing was PBMCs or T cells enriched from blood (not recorded which). These receptor sequences come from a woman aged 55-69 years who had recovered from COVID-19.

The V and J genes are TRBV9 and TRBJ2-2; 11 nucleotides line up with TRBD2. Germline V lookup: CDR1 SGDLS, CDR2 YYNGEE. The CDR3 runs 15 residues. Trimming took 3 bases from V and 5 from J; bases not matched to a gene: 3. The CDR3 nucleotides are TGTGCCAGCAGCGGGGGACTAGCGGCTACCGGGGAGCTGTTTTTT. Its translation is CASSGGLAATGELFF.

This chain links TRBV5-1 with TRBJ2-7, with D perhaps matching TRBD1 (7 bases). Germline values: CDR1 SGHRS, CDR2 YFSETQ. V lost 4 bases and J 3 bases, leaving 17 bases between the germline ends. The CDR3 extends over 15 amino acids. The CDR3 nucleotides are TGCGCCAGCAGCCGAGGACAGGAGGGGATCTACGAGCAGTACTTC. Translated: CASSRGQEGIYEQYF.

This clone was seen just once. The V and J genes are TRBV28 and TRBJ1-2; TRBD1 matches 9 bases. Germline CDR1 reads MDHEN; CDR2 reads SYDVKM. The CDR3 runs to 14 residues. The trim removed 6 bases at V and 7 bases at J, leaving 9 bases unmatched. The CDR3 here is CASRLPGTGSGYTF. The CDR3 nucleotides read TGTGCCAGCAGACTTCCCGGGACAGGGAGTGGCTACACCTTC.

The chain uses TRBV29-1 and TRBJ2-1; TRBD2 is a possible D gene (6 bases). The germline gives CDR1 SQVTM, CDR2 ANQGSEA. V was shortened by 0 bases and J by 3 bases, with 12 bases between the two germline ends. This CDR3 is 15 amino acids long. For the CDR3, the DNA is TGCAGCGTTGAAGATCTGGAGGGGAGCTACAATGAGCAGTTCTTC. Its protein product is CSVEDLEGSYNEQFF.

The CDR3 region is CASSLGANEKLFF. DNA of the CDR3: TGTGCCAGCAGTTTGGGGGCCAATGAAAAACTGTTTTTT. This chain joins TRBV27 and TRBJ1-4, with a possible D match to TRBD1 (6 bases). Trimming removed 3 bases at V and 5 bases at J, with 7 bases between. The CDR3 contains 13 residues. CDR1 is MNHEY, CDR2 SMNVEV, per germline (reference sequence). Looking up the rest from reference TRBV27 and TRBJ1-4 gives the full variable domain: EAQVTQNPRYLITVTGKKLTVTCSQNMNHEYMSWYRQDPGLGLRQIYYSMNVEVTDKGDVPEGYKVSRKEKRNFPLILESPSPNQTSLYFCASSLGANEKLFFGSGTQLSVL.

This clone was picked up one time. The CDR3 DNA reads as TGCGCCAGCAGCCTCCGGGACAGCTCTGGAAACACCATATATTTT. Translated: CASSLRDSSGNTIYF. This chain links TRBV4-1 with TRBJ1-3; 7 bases align to TRBD1. Per germline, CDR1 MGHRA and CDR2 YSYEKL. This CDR3 is built from 15 residues. Trimming at V came to 4 bases and at J to 0 bases, leaving 3 bases not matched to a gene.

This clone was found a few times. This rearrangement joins TRBV10-1 to TRBJ2-2; 7 positions match TRBD2. Germline CDR1 is WNHNN and CDR2 is SYGVQD (reference sequence). The length of the CDR3 is 14 residues. After removal of 4 bases from V and 4 bases from J, the junction contained 3 bases not matched to a gene. CDR3 loop: CASSVQRGTGELFF. In DNA form, the CDR3 reads TGCGCCAGCAGTGTACAGCGGGGCACCGGGGAGCTGTTTTTT.

The chain recombines TRBV7-2 with TRBJ2-5; 9 nucleotides agree with TRBD2. Germline V gene lookup returns CDR1 SGHTA and CDR2 FQGNSA. With V trimmed by 3 bases and J by 5 bases, 4 bases remained unmatched. This CDR3 region has 14 residues. In DNA form, the CDR3 reads TGTGCCAGCAGCTTCAGCGGGGGGCTGGAGACCCAGTACTTC. Translation: CASSFSGGLETQYF.

This clone was seen once. The same CDR3 can be traced to other DNA sequences in this sample. V and J are TRBV5-1 and TRBJ2-3, with TRBD2 as a possible D gene (6 bases). The CDR3 sequence is 14 residues long. In germline, CDR1 is SGHRS, CDR2 YFSETQ. V was cut by 0 bases and J by 6 bases, with 11 bases left in between. Written as DNA, the CDR3 is TGCGCCAGCAGCTTGGTGGCGGGGACCGATACGCAGTATTTT. It is translated as CASSLVAGTDTQYF. The full variable domain, rest sourced from reference TRBV5-1 and TRBJ2-3, is KAGVTQTPRYLIKTRGQQVTLSCSPISGHRSVSWYQQTPGQGLQFLFEYFSETQRNKGNFPGRFSGRQFSNSRSEMNVSTLELGDSALYLCASSLVAGTDTQYFGPGTRLTVL.

With regard to this clone: The same CDR3 can be traced to other DNA sequences in this sample. The chain employs TRBV27 and TRBJ1-1; weak D call: TRBD1 (6 bases). Germline loops: CDR1 MNHEY, CDR2 SMNVEV (reference sequence). Trimming took off 3 bases at V and 1 base at J, with 9 bases between the two ends. CDR3 length: 14 amino acids. Here the CDR3 DNA reads TGTGCCAGCAGTTTCCTAGGGGGGAACACTGAAGCTTTCTTT. Translating gives CASSFLGGNTEAFF.

The chain employs TRBV9 and TRBJ1-1, with a weak D call TRBD1 (6 bases). The CDR3 is made up of 15 amino acids. V lost 0 bases and J 0 bases, leaving 9 bases between the germline ends. From germline, CDR1 is SGDLS and CDR2 YYNGEE. CDR3 nucleotides: TGTGCCAGCAGCGTAGTTGGACAGATGAACACTGAAGCTTTCTTT. Protein sequence: CASSVVGQMNTEAFF. The full variable domain, with the rest looked up from reference TRBV9 and TRBJ1-1, is DSGVTQTPKHLITATGQRVTLRCSPRSGDLSVYWYQQSLDQGLQFLIQYYNGEERAKGNILERFSAQQFPDLHSELNLSSLELGDSALYFCASSVVGQMNTEAFFGQGTRLTVV.

This rearrangement joins TRBV6-1 to TRBJ2-2; the match to TRBD1 covers 9 bases. CDR1 and CDR2 (germline): MNHNS, SASEGT. The CDR3 extends over 17 amino acids. V shed 1 base and J 1 base; nucleotides not matched to a gene: 4. In DNA, the CDR3 is TGTGCCAGCAGTGAAGAAATGACAGGGGGGAACACCGGGGAGCTGTTTTTT. Translating it yields CASSEEMTGGNTGELFF.

The J gene is TRBJ2-2, the V gene TRBV27; D possibly corresponds to TRBD2 (5 bases). The V gene's germline CDR1 is MNHEY and CDR2 SMNVEV (reference sequence). This CDR3 has 15 amino acids. V lost 4 bases and J lost 5, with 14 bases in between. CDR3 sequence reads: CASSSIPGKTGELFF. CDR3 bases: TGTGCCAGCAGTTCCATCCCGGGGAAAACCGGGGAGCTGTTTTTT.

The chain is built from TRBV6-4 and TRBJ1-2; TRBD1 agrees at 11 bases. J was trimmed by 6 bases and V by 6 bases; bases with no gene match: 18. The CDR3 runs to 18 residues. Germline-derived CDR1 and CDR2 are MRHNA and SNTAGT. The CDR3 is CASRSAGPTDRGLDGYTF. DNA for the CDR3: TGTGCCAGCAGATCAGCCGGGCCCACGGACAGGGGGCTTGATGGCTACACCTTC.

The chain couples TRBV3-1 (or the pseudogene TRBV3-2) to TRBJ2-1, with 10 bases that match TRBD2. V lost 5 bases and J lost 6; bases outside the gene matches: 7. CDR1 and CDR2 (germline): LGHDT, YNNKEL (reference sequence). This CDR3 has 15 amino acids. The CDR3 protein is CASSVVAGGINEQFF. CDR3 bases: TGTGCCAGCAGCGTAGTAGCGGGGGGCATCAATGAGCAGTTCTTC.

The genes are TRBV7-8 and TRBJ1-1; D gene uncertain. The CDR3 extends over 13 amino acids. CDR1 and CDR2 (germline): SGHVS, FQNEAQ. V was pared by 7 bases and J by 7 bases, with 16 bases between. The CDR3 coding sequence is TGTGCCAGCACGGGGAGAGGTCGGGGTGAAGCTTTCTTT. It translates to CASTGRGRGEAFF.

This sequence joins TRBV18 and TRBJ1-5; the match to TRBD1 covers 7 bases. CDR3 length equals 16 residues. V dropped 1 base and J dropped 0; count of bases not matched to a gene: 3. Germline loops: CDR1 KGHSH, CDR2 LQKENI. CDR3 sequence: CASSPQGTDSNQPQHF. The CDR3 DNA reads as TGTGCCAGCTCACCACAGGGGACAGATAGCAATCAGCCCCAGCATTTT.

This chain connects TRBV5-1 to TRBJ2-7; TRBD1 matches 7 bases. Germline values: CDR1 SGHRS, CDR2 YFSETQ. Losses at the gene ends were 2 bases for V and 3 bases for J; bases not matched to a gene: 14. The CDR3 sequence is 17 residues long. CDR3: CASSFPPRQGLLYEQYV. CDR3 bases: TGCGCCAGCAGCTTCCCGCCCCGACAGGGTTTACTCTACGAGCAGTACGTC.

This clone has just one count. The J gene is TRBJ2-7, the V gene TRBV20-1; D is ambiguous. Germline CDR1 reads DFQATT; CDR2 reads SNEGSKA (reference sequence). The CDR3 runs to 11 residues. The V end lost 7 bases, the J end lost 2 bases, and 9 bases lay between the germline ends. The CDR3 spells CSGAYTYEQYF. CDR3 DNA: TGCAGTGGAGCTTATACCTACGAGCAGTACTTC.

The chain recombines TRBV10-3 with TRBJ2-5, with TRBD2 matching 10 bases. With V trimmed by 5 bases and J by 1 base, 10 bases remained unmatched. CDR1 and CDR2 from the germline V gene are ENHRY and SYGVKD. The CDR3 is 17 amino acids. CDR3 coding DNA: TGTGCCATCAGTCGACTAGCGGGCCAGAAGGGCCAAGAGACCCAGTACTTC. This translates into CAISRLAGQKGQETQYF.